This entry concerns a single T cell receptor (beta chain). As yet, its antigen is unknown. The data stem from a study of blood T cells in healthy people across ages. General study points: Strong correlation linked observed beta diversity and percent naive T cells. In long-lived donors, naive CD4+ cell counts and diversity exceeded those of aged donors. Expanded clonotype changes were possibly confounded by unknown donor CMV status.

Primers used in a second PCR of about 6 to 11 cycles were a sample-barcoded 5' primer and a J-beta primer mix. With 12 random nucleotides, a template-switch adaptor tagged each individual cDNA molecule. TCRdb independently ran MiXCR on the 5' RACE reads; one entry per CDR3 protein. The top ten clones hold more than 6% of a sample with some 1.5 million distinct CDR3 sequences, 28% of them seen once. The germline gives CDR1 DFQATT, CDR2 SNEGSKA (reference sequence). The length of the CDR3 is 13 residues. The receptor was derived from a woman in her thirties in good health. Material for sequencing was blood. The chain is built from TRBV20-1 and TRBJ2-4; 9 nucleotides match TRBD2. The DNA end lines up better with TRBJ2-7; the J call may be wrong. In DNA form, the CDR3 reads TGCAGCCAGTGGCGGGGGGGTTACTACGAGCAGTACTTC. It yields the protein CSQWRGGYYEQYF.